This TCR beta chain emerged from a study of blood T cell repertoires in COVID-19. Germline CDR1 reads MNHEY; CDR2 reads SVGEGT. Trimming cost V 4 bases and J 3 bases; bases outside gene matches: 5. The CDR3 spans 14 residues. Measured with immunoSEQ multiplex PCR; TCRdb has only the in-frame clones, and not every one. The sample has about 160,000 clones; 80% are singletons. In its sample, this clone was seen once. The chain carries TRBV6-2 or TRBV6-3 and TRBJ2-7, with TRBD2 matching over 8 bases. The clonotype comes from a woman in her sixties or seventies who had recovered from COVID-19. Input material: PBMCs or T cells enriched from blood (not recorded which). CDR3 residues: CASSSPGLDYEQYF. CDR3 bases: TGTGCCAGCAGTTCGCCGGGACTAGACTACGAGCAGTACTTC.